One T cell receptor (beta chain) is described in this entry. Per germline, CDR1 SGHTA and CDR2 FQGTGA. The V end was cut by 4 bases, the J end by 9 bases, with 10 bases between. The CDR3 spans 12 residues. The data were taken from a study of resident and recirculating memory T cells in vitiligo. Assay used: immunoSEQ multiplex PCR; TCRdb lists only in-frame clones, some missing. The top ten clones hold over 4.5% of a sample with 70,000 to 85,000 clones, about nine tenths of them seen once. No vitiligo treatment was given during the prior three months. What was sequenced was blood. V usage is TRBV7-3 and J usage is TRBJ2-1; D may be TRBD2 (5 bases). The source of this sequence is a male donor with vitiligo. The CDR3, as DNA: TGTGCCAGCAGCTCCGGACTGGGTGAGCAGTTCTTC. It codes for CASSSGLGEQFF.